Sequencing of this T cell receptor beta chain was carried out in a study of blood T cells in healthy people across ages. The CDR3 totals 14 residues. The V gene lost 4 bases and the J gene lost 5 bases, with 14 bases spanning the gap. The germline CDR1 and CDR2 sequences are MDHEN and SYDVKM. The study's findings and limits: Per million T cells, TCR beta diversity dropped about linearly as age rose.

The sample holds many counts of this clonotype. Its antigen is not identified. Next came a second PCR, run for roughly 6 to 11 cycles, which used a sample-barcoded 5' primer along with a J-beta primer mix. Each CDR3 protein is one row after TCRdb ran MiXCR on the 5' RACE reads. The table includes 600,000 to 850,000 distinct CDR3 sequences, around 25% detected once. These data were also filed under a second study, of T cells of mothers and their children. Turning to that study: Each child contributed 3.1 million or so TCR beta CDR3 reads, while each mother contributed over 8 million.

This clonotype was obtained from a boy aged 10-17 years in good health. The chain couples TRBV28 to TRBJ2-5, with D possibly being TRBD1 (6 bases). Input material: blood. CDR3 nucleotide sequence: TGTGCCAGCAGTTCGAGTGGGGGCCGGGAGACCCAGTACTTC. Its protein product is CASSSSGGRETQYF.